The T cell receptor beta chain described here comes from a study of T cell repertoires in cytomegalovirus infection. Regarding the study as a whole: Frequencies of public TCR beta families were cumulated, and this identified carriers of CMV plus the relevant HLA.

This clonotype was found many times. Its specificity is unknown. MiXCR, applied by TCRdb to the reads, yields one record per CDR3 protein. The sample shows almost 300,000 distinct CDR3 sequences, around 9.6% of them seen only once. Trimming shortened V by 7 bases and J by 5 bases, and 17 bases separated the two germline ends. Germline V gives CDR1 SNHLY, CDR2 FYNNEI. The CDR3 runs 14 residues. The sequenced sample consisted of PBMCs. The receptor was derived from a human donor in good health (CMV status not recorded). Some clones in this sample may be carry-over from other donors' samples. The chain combines TRBV2 with TRBJ2-5; D might be TRBD1 (6 bases). CDR3 in DNA: TGTGCCAGCAATCCACAGGGAGCCTCCGAGACCCAGTACTTC. This translates into CASNPQGASETQYF.